This is a list of T cell receptor beta chains from one sample in a study of T cells in Graves' hyperthyroidism and ophthalmopathy. TCRdb ran MiXCR on the multiplex PCR reads and lists one entry per CDR3 protein. The sample lists approximately 600,000 distinct CDR3 sequences, less than 25% occurring once. Sequences were obtained from blood. The source of these receptors is a man aged 25 to 45 with Graves' ophthalmopathy. CDR3s include the opening cysteine and the closing phenylalanine or tryptophan. A D gene is named only where the DNA matches it firmly. Part of the rows lack a size; the others show once, few, many or a class for expanded clones.

15 TRBJ2-2 TRBV5-1 TRBD2 many TGCGCCAGCAGCTTCGCGGGAGCGGGTACCGGGGAGCTGTTTTTT CASSFAGAGTGELFF
17 TRBJ1-5 TRBV6-1 NA NA TGTGCCAGCAGTGAAGCGACAAGCGAATATAGCAATCAGCCCCAGCATTTT CASSEATSEYSNQPQHF
15 TRBJ1-6 TRBV28 TRBD1 NA TGTGCCAGCAGTATAGCCGGGACAGGTGTTTCACCCCTCCACTTT CASSIAGTGVSPLHF
16 TRBJ1-5 TRBV18 TRBD1 once TGTGCCAGCTCACGATCCGGGACAGGGGGTAATCAGCCCCAGCATTTT CASSRSGTGGNQPQHF
16 TRBJ2-1 TRBV5-1 NA NA TGCGCCAGCAGCCAAGAAGGCGGGAACGCCGGGGATGAGCAGTTCTTC CASSQEGGNAGDEQFF
15 TRBJ2-2 TRBV30 NA NA TGTGCCTGGATTGCGGCAGGGATAAACACCGGGGAGCTGTTTTTT CAWIAAGINTGELFF
15 TRBJ1-3 TRBV7-2 NA few TGTGCCAGCAGCTTAGTCAGGGTCTCTGGAAACACCATATATTTT CASSLVRVSGNTIYF
12 TRBJ2-2 TRBV20-1 NA few TGCAGTGCTAGAGTCACGGGCGGGGAGCTGTTTTTT CSARVTGGELFF
14 TRBJ2-1 TRBV12-3/TRBV12-4 NA NA TGTGCCAGCAGTTTATCAGGTCTTTACAATGAGCAGTTCTTC CASSLSGLYNEQFF
12 TRBJ1-1 TRBV30 NA many TGTGCCTGGATGAGAGTGAACACTGAAGCTTTCTTT CAWMRVNTEAFF
14 TRBJ1-5 TRBV19 TRBD1 many TGTGCCAGTAGTGCACAGGGGAACAATCAGCCCCAGCATTTT CASSAQGNNQPQHF
11 TRBJ2-3 TRBV30 NA NA TGTGCCTGGGAGTGGGCAGATACGCAGTATTTT CAWEWADTQYF
18 TRBJ2-1 TRBV6-2/TRBV6-3 TRBD2 NA TGTGCCAGCACCCTTACGTTCCAAAGAGCGGGAGGGAGGGATGAGCAGTTCTTC CASTLTFQRAGGRDEQFF
14 TRBJ2-3 TRBV29-1 TRBD1 NA TGCAGCACCAGACAGGGGGCTACCACAGATACGCAGTATTTT CSTRQGATTDTQYF
12 TRBJ2-3 TRBV30 NA NA TGTGCCTGGGGGACAATGAAAAATACGCAGTATTTT CAWGTMKNTQYF
12 TRBJ2-1 TRBV11-2 NA many TGTGCCAGCAGCCCAGGGAGGAATGAGCAGTTCTTC CASSPGRNEQFF
17 TRBJ2-5 TRBV27 NA NA TGTGCCAGCAGTCTCCTCCCTCTTGACAGGGAGGGCGAGACCCAGTACTTC CASSLLPLDREGETQYF
15 TRBJ2-3 TRBV28 TRBD1 few TGTGCCAGCATGAAGGAGAGGACAGGGTGGGATACGCAGTATTTT CASMKERTGWDTQYF
16 TRBJ2-1 TRBV10-3 TRBD1 NA TGTGCCATCAGTGACTTGTGGACAGGGGGTTACAATGAGCAGTTCTTC CAISDLWTGGYNEQFF
12 TRBJ2-2 TRBV10-3 NA NA TGTGCCATCGCGACCAATGGCGGGGAGCTGTTTTTT CAIATNGGELFF
14 TRBJ2-5 TRBV30 TRBD2 few TGTGCCTGGATTCCCCTCGGGAGGTCAGAGACCCAGTACTTC CAWIPLGRSETQYF
15 TRBJ2-1 TRBV19 NA NA TGTGCCAGTAGTGGGCCCGAGGGTGGGTACAATGAGCAGTTCTTC CASSGPEGGYNEQFF